Below, 13 T cell receptor beta chains from the same sample are listed, as sequenced in a study of cytomegalovirus exposure and HLA in healthy donors (dated by TCRdb to 2015 to 2018). Libraries were constructed by the immunoSEQ multiplex PCR assay. A mixture of 60 forward primers for TCR Vbeta segments and 13 reverse primers for TCR Jbeta segments was used in the multiplex PCR. TCRdb re-hosts the immuneACCESS table, in-frame sequences only. Its copies lack some clones; in the studies checked, an unresolved V gene accounts for under half of them, and the cause for the rest is not known. In all, the sample holds under 200,000 clones, and about 70% of those were seen once. The ten largest account for around 4% of the sample. Sequenced: PBMCs. The source of these receptors is a woman aged 18-29 years in good health and CMV-seropositive.

V usage is TRBV11-2 and J usage is TRBJ1-6; D uncertain. The germline V and J ends were trimmed by 4 bases and 6 bases, with 22 bases remaining between them. This CDR3 comprises 18 residues. The V gene's germline CDR1 is SGHAT and CDR2 FQNNGV. The CDR3 sequence is CASSSRNAQVAGNSPLHF. The CDR3 bases are TGTGCCAGCAGCTCTCGGAATGCTCAGGTGGCGGGTAATTCACCCCTCCACTTT.

J is TRBJ2-7 and V is TRBV4-2, with TRBD2 matching over 7 bases. Per germline, CDR1 LGHNA and CDR2 YNFKEQ. The CDR3 sequence is 13 residues long. V lost 3 bases to trimming and J lost 7 bases; unmatched junction nucleotides: 6. In DNA, the CDR3 is TGTGCCAGCAGCCACGGACGGGAGGTAGAGCAGTACTTC. Its translation: CASSHGREVEQYF.

The chain joins TRBV28 to TRBJ2-5; D possibly corresponds to TRBD1 (6 bases). The J call may be wrong; the DNA end is better matched by TRBJ2-7. This CDR3 region has 15 residues. Germline V gene lookup returns CDR1 MDHEN and CDR2 SYDVKM. DNA of the CDR3: TGTGCCAGCAGTTGGCAGACAGGTTCTTTCAACGAGCAGTACTTC. This gives the protein CASSWQTGSFNEQYF.

The chain is built from TRBV6-5 and TRBJ1-1; D uncertain. Trimming removed 7 bases at V and 3 bases at J, with 9 bases between. CDR1 MNHEY and CDR2 SVGAGI come from the germline V gene. The CDR3 runs 12 residues. Here the CDR3 DNA reads TGTGCCAGCAATGGTGGCTACACTGAAGCTTTCTTT. Its protein is CASNGGYTEAFF.

This clone appeared a few times. This rearrangement joins TRBV4-3 to TRBJ2-5, with a possible D match to TRBD2 (6 bases). The better agreement between TRBJ2-7 and the DNA end casts doubt on the J call. CDR1 LGHNA and CDR2 YSLEER come from the germline V gene. This CDR3 region has 16 residues. The CDR3 is CASSQEGRGSSYEQYF. In nucleotides, the CDR3 is TGCGCCAGCAGCCAAGAGGGACGGGGGTCCTCCTACGAGCAGTACTTC.

The sample holds a few counts of this clone. V is TRBV19 and J is TRBJ1-2, with D unresolved. The CDR3 spans 12 residues. The germline V and J ends were trimmed by 7 bases and 4 bases, with 10 bases remaining between them. CDR1 and CDR2 from the germline V gene are LNHDA and SQIVND (reference sequence). The CDR3 region is CASTYSSYGYTF. The CDR3 DNA follows: TGTGCCAGTACTTACAGCTCCTATGGCTACACCTTC.

This chain joins TRBV7-3 and TRBJ2-5, with a tentative D call TRBD2 (5 bases). V was trimmed by 5 bases and J by 7 bases, leaving 11 bases between them. The CDR3 loop spans 12 amino acids. Germline values: CDR1 SGHTA, CDR2 FQGTGA. CDR3 DNA sequence: TGTGCCAGCAGCCCCTTCGGAGGGACCCAGTACTTC. Protein sequence: CASSPFGGTQYF.

The chain is built from TRBV19 and TRBJ1-1; possible D gene TRBD1, 5 bases. Looked up from germline, CDR1 is LNHDA and CDR2 is SQIVND (reference sequence). V was shortened by 7 bases and J by 3 bases, with 12 bases between the two germline ends. This CDR3 comprises 13 residues. CDR3 DNA sequence: TGTGCCAGTAACGGGGGGTTAGACACTGAAGCTTTCTTT. Translated, it gives CASNGGLDTEAFF.

The chain couples TRBV10-3 to TRBJ2-3, with D tentatively TRBD2 (5 bases). CDR1 and CDR2 from the germline V gene are ENHRY and SYGVKD. This CDR3 is 16 amino acids long. V was shortened by 3 bases and J by 3 bases, with 16 bases between the two germline ends. Here the CDR3 reads CAISERAPTGTDTQYF. The CDR3 coding sequence is TGTGCCATCAGTGAAAGAGCACCTACGGGGACAGATACGCAGTATTTT.

The chain has TRBV5-1 and TRBJ1-1; 7 positions agree with TRBD1. The CDR3 runs to 18 residues. CDR1 is SGHRS and CDR2 is YFSETQ in the germline V gene. The V segment lost 2 bases and the J segment 1 base; nucleotides outside the gene matches: 14. The CDR3 region is CASSFSGTGDDWNTEAFF. CDR3 nucleotide sequence: TGCGCCAGCAGCTTCTCCGGCACAGGGGATGATTGGAACACTGAAGCTTTCTTT.

The chain couples TRBV28 to TRBJ2-2, with 14 bases identical to TRBD2. Per the germline V gene, CDR1 is MDHEN and CDR2 is SYDVKM. This CDR3 spans 16 amino acids. The V and J ends lost 3 bases and 9 bases, in that order; junction bases with no gene match: 6. For the CDR3, the DNA is TGTGCCAGCAGTTTCAAGGGACTAGCGGGAGAGTGGGAGCTGTTTTTT. It specifies CASSFKGLAGEWELFF.

This chain uses TRBV5-6 with TRBJ2-7; D call uncertain. The CDR3 consists of 17 residues. V lost 3 bases and J lost 2, with 21 bases in between. The germline V gene has CDR1 SGHDT and CDR2 YYEEEE. This chain's CDR3 is CASSYHQQAKFAYEQYF. CDR3 DNA: TGTGCCAGCAGCTATCATCAGCAGGCTAAATTTGCCTACGAGCAGTACTTC.

This chain connects TRBV7-9 to TRBJ1-1; 10 nucleotides agree with TRBD1. This CDR3 spans 16 amino acids. Losses at the gene ends were 6 bases for V and 2 bases for J; bases not matched to a gene: 9. Germline V gene data show CDR1 as SEHNR and CDR2 as FQNEAQ (reference sequence). Here the CDR3 reads CASRRQGATRNTEAFF. The CDR3 DNA reads as TGTGCCAGCAGACGACAGGGGGCGACTCGAAACACTGAAGCTTTCTTT. Combining the CDR3 with reference TRBV7-9 and TRBJ1-1 gives the whole variable domain DTGVSQNPRHKITKRGQNVTFRCDPISEHNRLYWYRQTLGQGPEFLTYFQNEAQLEKSRLLSDRFSAERPKGSFSTLEIQRTEQGDSAMYLCASRRQGATRNTEAFFGQGTRLTVV.